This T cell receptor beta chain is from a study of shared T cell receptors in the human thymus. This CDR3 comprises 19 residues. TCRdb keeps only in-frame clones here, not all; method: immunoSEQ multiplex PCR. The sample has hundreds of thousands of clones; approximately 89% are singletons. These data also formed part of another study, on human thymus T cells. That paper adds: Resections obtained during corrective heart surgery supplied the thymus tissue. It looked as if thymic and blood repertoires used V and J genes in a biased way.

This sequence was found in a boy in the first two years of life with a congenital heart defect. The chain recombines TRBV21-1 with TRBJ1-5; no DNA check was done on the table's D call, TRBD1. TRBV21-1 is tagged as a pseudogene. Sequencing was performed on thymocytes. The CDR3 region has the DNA TGTGCCAGCAGCCCCCGAGCAGGGGGCGAGGTATATAGCAATCAGCCCCAGCATTTT. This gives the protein CASSPRAGGEVYSNQPQHF.